The entry that follows covers one TCR beta chain sequence. Its antigen is as yet unknown. This entry is derived from a study of cytomegalovirus exposure and HLA in healthy donors. Overall study results and limits: Sequencing depth roughly uniform across donors was assumed in presence/absence analyses. CMV serostatus was the only immune exposure information that was available. Versus the approximately 700-donor mean, an Asian-associated ancestry cluster reportedly showed fewer N-insertions in a later analysis.

The primer mix had 60 Vbeta and 13 Jbeta primers. Method: immunoSEQ multiplex PCR; TCRdb's copy keeps in-frame clones and lacks some. The sample lists about 98,000 clones; around 76% were seen once. Germline V CDR1 and CDR2: LNHDA, SQIVND (reference sequence). This CDR3 comprises 14 residues. The germline V and J ends were trimmed by 5 bases and 3 bases, with 13 bases remaining between them. Nobody recorded the CMV serostatus of this donor. The chain employs TRBV19 and TRBJ2-5, with a tentative D call TRBD1 (6 bases). This sequence originates from a human donor in good health. The sequenced material came from PBMCs. This CDR3 reads CASSSQGTKETQYF. CDR3 nucleotide sequence: TGTGCCAGTAGTTCCCAAGGGACAAAAGAGACCCAGTACTTC.